The table lists the clone carrying this T cell receptor beta chain with a count of one. The antigen is unknown. This entry belongs to a study of cytomegalovirus exposure and HLA in healthy donors. PCR employed 60 Vbeta and 13 Jbeta primers. Produced via immunoSEQ multiplex PCR; TCRdb's table is partial and in-frame only. The repertoire holds about 230,000 clones, just over 75% seen once, with roughly 2.5% in the top ten. Findings and limits, study-wide: Researchers counted around 150 TCR beta chains as cytomegalovirus-associated. When the data were analyzed later, several of the most significant clusters appeared to be linked to common viral pathogens.

The receptor was derived from an older woman in good health and CMV-seropositive. The source material was PBMCs.

This CDR3 reads CASSPLAGESYEQYF. Here the CDR3 DNA reads TGTGCCAGCAGTCCTCTAGCGGGAGAGTCTTACGAGCAGTACTTC. The chain uses TRBV6-6 and TRBJ2-7; TRBD2 matches 10 bases. This CDR3 has 15 amino acids. The germline CDR1 and CDR2 sequences are MNHNY and SVGAGI (reference sequence). V shed 5 bases and J 4 bases; nucleotides not matched to a gene: 8.